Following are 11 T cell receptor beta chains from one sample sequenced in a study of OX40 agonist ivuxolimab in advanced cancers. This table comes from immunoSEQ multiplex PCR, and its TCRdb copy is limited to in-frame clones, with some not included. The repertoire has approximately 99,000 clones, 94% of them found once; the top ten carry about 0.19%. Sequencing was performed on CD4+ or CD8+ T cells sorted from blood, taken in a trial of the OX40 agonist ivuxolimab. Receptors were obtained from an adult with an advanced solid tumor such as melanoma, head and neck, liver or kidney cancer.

The CDR3 DNA is TGCGCCAGCAGTGGGGGCCGCGGGACAGGGTACTACAATGAGCAGTTCTTC. Protein product: CASSGGRGTGYYNEQFF. This rearrangement joins TRBV10-2 to TRBJ2-1; 9 bases fit TRBD1. The V and J ends lost 4 bases and 3 bases, in that order; junction bases with no gene match: 10. The germline gives CDR1 WSHSY, CDR2 SAAADI. The CDR3 is made up of 17 amino acids.

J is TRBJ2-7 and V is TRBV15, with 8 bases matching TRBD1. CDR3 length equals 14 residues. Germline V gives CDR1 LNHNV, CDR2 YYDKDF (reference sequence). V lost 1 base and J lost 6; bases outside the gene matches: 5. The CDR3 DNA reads TGTGCCACCAGCAGAGGGCTAACAGGGGGCGAGCAGTACTTC. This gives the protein CATSRGLTGGEQYF.

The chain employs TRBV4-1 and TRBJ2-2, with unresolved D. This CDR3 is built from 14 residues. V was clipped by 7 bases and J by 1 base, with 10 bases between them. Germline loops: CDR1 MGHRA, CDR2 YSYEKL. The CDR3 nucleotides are TGCGCCAGCAAGCCCGTGGGGAACACCGGGGAGCTGTTTTTT. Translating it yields CASKPVGNTGELFF.

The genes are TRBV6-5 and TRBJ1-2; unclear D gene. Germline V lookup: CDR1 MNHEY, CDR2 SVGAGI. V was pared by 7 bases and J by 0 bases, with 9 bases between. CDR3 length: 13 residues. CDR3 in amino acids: CASKREANYGYTF. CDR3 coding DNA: TGTGCCAGCAAGAGGGAAGCTAACTATGGCTACACCTTC.

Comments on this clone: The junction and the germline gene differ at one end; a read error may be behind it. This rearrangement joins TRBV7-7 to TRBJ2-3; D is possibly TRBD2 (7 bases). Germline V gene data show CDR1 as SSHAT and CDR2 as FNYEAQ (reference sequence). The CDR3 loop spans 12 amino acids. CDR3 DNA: TGTGCTAGCAGCGACCGCGGGGGCACGCAGTATTTT. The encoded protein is CASSDRGGTQYF.

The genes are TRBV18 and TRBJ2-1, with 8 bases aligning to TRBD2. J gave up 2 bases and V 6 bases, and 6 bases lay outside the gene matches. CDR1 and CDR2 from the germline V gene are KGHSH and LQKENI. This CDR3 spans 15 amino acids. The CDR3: CASSRSGDTYNEQFF. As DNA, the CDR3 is TGTGCCAGCTCCCGTAGCGGGGATACCTACAATGAGCAGTTCTTC.

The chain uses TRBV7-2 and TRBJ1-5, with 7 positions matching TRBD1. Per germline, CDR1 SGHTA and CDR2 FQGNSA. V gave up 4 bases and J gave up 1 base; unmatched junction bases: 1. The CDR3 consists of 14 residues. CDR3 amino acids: CASSSGQSNQPQHF. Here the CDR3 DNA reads TGTGCCAGCAGCTCGGGACAGAGCAATCAGCCCCAGCATTTT.

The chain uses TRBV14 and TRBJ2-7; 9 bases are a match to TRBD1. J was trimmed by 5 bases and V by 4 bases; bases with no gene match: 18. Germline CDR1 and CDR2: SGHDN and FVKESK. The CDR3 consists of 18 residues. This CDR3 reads CASSRTGGAFRGSNEQYF. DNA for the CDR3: TGTGCCAGCAGCCGTACAGGGGGCGCATTTCGCGGGTCAAACGAGCAGTACTTC.

CDR3 loop: CASSEAQGAGRNYGYTF. CDR3 nucleotide sequence: TGTGCCAGCAGTGAAGCGCAAGGGGCAGGCCGAAACTATGGCTACACCTTC. The chain joins TRBV6-1 to TRBJ1-2; possibly TRBD1 for D (5 bases). The germline V gene has CDR1 MNHNS and CDR2 SASEGT. Trimming took 0 bases from V and 2 from J, leaving 16 bases between them. The CDR3 runs to 17 residues.

CDR3 region: CASSLSRVSNTEAFF. CDR3 DNA sequence: TGTGCCAGCAGCTTGTCCCGGGTATCTAACACTGAAGCTTTCTTT. J is TRBJ1-1 and V is TRBV7-9; D uncertain. CDR3 size: 15 residues. The ends were cut back, 3 bases at V and 2 bases at J, with 13 bases in the middle. Germline loops: CDR1 SEHNR, CDR2 FQNEAQ (reference sequence).

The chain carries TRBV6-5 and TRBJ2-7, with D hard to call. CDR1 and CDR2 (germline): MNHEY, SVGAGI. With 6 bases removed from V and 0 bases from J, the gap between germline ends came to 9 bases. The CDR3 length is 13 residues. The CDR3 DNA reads TGTGCCAGCAGCCGCACCGTCTCCTACGAGCAGTACTTC. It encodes CASSRTVSYEQYF.